This T cell receptor beta chain stems from a study of T cell responses to AZD1222 COVID-19 vaccine listed by TCRdb under 2021. About the full investigation: AZD1222 recipients given second doses at about 4 weeks or at about 12 weeks were pooled, since spike-specific TCR depth and breadth were not found to differ between the two schedules. TCR sequencing was performed for over 230 trial participants, of whom about 200 were given two doses of AZD1222 and some 26 were given two doses of MenACWY control vaccine. Trial participants were enrolled by age into subgroups of 18-55, 56-69 and 70-plus years, and around 140, 26 and 57 TCR-sequenced participants, respectively, were included in these subgroups.

Beyond this particular receptor, the publication reports: Conclusions about previously exposed vaccinees were limited because only a handful of AZD1222 recipients were SARS-CoV-2 seropositive at baseline. In the small 56-69-year group, the increase in depth fell short of significance, most likely because of low power. The whole spike protein was spanned by vaccine-associated CD4 TCRs, and dominant responses were seen in regions 160-218 and 743-854. Most participants were white British and females outnumbered males, and the authors suggested that clonal diversity may have been underestimated. Reportedly, close to half of the unique spike-specific TCRs recognized epitopes lying outside the regions that are mutated in the B.1.351 and B.1.1.7 variants. A significant rise in spike-specific TCR breadth and depth was observed after two AZD1222 doses relative to day 0 and relative to MenACWY recipients. Because no day 14 peak-response samples were available, repertoires were characterized only after the peak T cell response.

Reading the label with the study, this specimen's time point is: baseline before first vaccination. The vaccinee samples were drawn from two UK trials, COV001 and COV002, one of which was a single-blind randomized controlled phase 2/3 trial testing AZD1222 (ChAdOx1 nCoV-19) in healthy adults. For TCRbeta chain sequencing, PBMC samples from trial participants were taken at day 0 and at day 28 after the second dose. A remark on this clone: Its recognized antigen is unknown. No base-level quality is on record; no much larger clone is a single base apart.

The CDR3 regions of human TCRbeta chains were analyzed by immunosequencing. The study's own analysis went as follows. TCRs in the repertoires were matched against a reference library of SARS-CoV-2-specific TCRs that had been generated with the MIRA antigen-specificity platform. Breadth meant the fraction of unique TCRs that were SARS-CoV-2-associated, whereas depth meant the fraction of total T cells that were SARS-CoV-2-associated. Each spike-specific TCR was assigned to its reactive spike region and to a CD4 or CD8 class using the MIRA data. Log10-transformed breadth and depth values were compared by one-way ANOVA with Sidak's multiple comparisons tests. TCRdb carries this immuneACCESS record with in-frame sequences only. Its versions omit some clonotypes, under half of them owing to an unresolved V gene in the studies checked, with the rest unexplained. V, J and clone size were drawn from that table, and D and trimming were deduced from the DNA. The sample profile shows about 130,000 clones; approximately 83% of them were found once. The ten most abundant clones make up roughly 8% of the sample.

The sequence was collected from an adult in good health. The source material was peripheral blood, sampled on day 0 of AZD1222 vaccination.

The DNA sequence reads TGCGCCAGCAGTCTTACAGGGTTGTTTGAGCCCCAGCATTTT. Translation gives CASSLTGLFEPQHF. The chain uses TRBV10-2 and TRBJ1-5; TRBD1 is perhaps the D gene, given 6 matching bases. Measured from the cysteine to the phenylalanine, the CDR3 is 14 residues long. Kept here is only the CDR3 DNA, which spans 42 bases and is read in frame from base 1. CDR1 is given as WSHSY and CDR2 as SAAADI, both from the germline V gene. Trimming takes 5 bases from V and 8 bases from J, and the germline ends sit 16 bases apart.